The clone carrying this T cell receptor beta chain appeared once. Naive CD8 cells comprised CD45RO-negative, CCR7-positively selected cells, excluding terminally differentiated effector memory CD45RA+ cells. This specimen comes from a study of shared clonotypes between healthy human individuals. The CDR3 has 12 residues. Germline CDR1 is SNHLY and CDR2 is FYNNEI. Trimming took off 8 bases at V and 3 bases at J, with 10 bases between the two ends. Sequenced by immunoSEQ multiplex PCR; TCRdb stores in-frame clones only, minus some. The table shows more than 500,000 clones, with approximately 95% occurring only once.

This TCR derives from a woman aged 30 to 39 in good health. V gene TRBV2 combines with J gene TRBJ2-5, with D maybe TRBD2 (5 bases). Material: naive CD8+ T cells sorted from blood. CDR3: CASLAGEETQYF. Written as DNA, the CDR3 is TGTGCCAGCCTCGCCGGGGAAGAGACCCAGTACTTC.